This T cell receptor beta chain derives from a study of T cells in Graves' hyperthyroidism and ophthalmopathy. This CDR3 has 18 amino acids. Germline V gene data show CDR1 as SGHVS and CDR2 as FQNEAQ. Trimming at V came to 2 bases and at J to 0 bases, leaving 11 bases not matched to a gene. Amplification targeted TCR beta CDR3 regions from RNA transcripts. The TCR CDR3 was amplified in a first-round RT-PCR using the HTBI primer set. MiXCR was run by TCRdb on the multiplex PCR reads, yielding one entry per CDR3 protein. The profile shows under 800,000 distinct CDR3 sequences, 13% to 15% of them singletons. In this sample, this clonotype turned up many times.

The source material was blood. The gene calls are TRBV7-8 and TRBJ2-3; 7 bases map to TRBD2. The TCR sequence derives from a woman under 30 with Graves' hyperthyroidism. CDR3: CASSLMSSGLPSTDTQYF. CDR3 DNA sequence: TGTGCCAGCAGCTTAATGTCTAGCGGCCTACCAAGCACAGATACGCAGTATTTT.